This TCR beta chain was sequenced in a study of T cell responses to AZD1222 COVID-19 vaccine. The data were produced by immunoSEQ multiplex PCR, yet TCRdb's version contains in-frame clones alone and is incomplete. The repertoire consists of more than 85,000 clones, with about nine tenths occurring once and the leading ten covering 2% to 2.5%. This TCR came from an adult who received the AZD1222 COVID-19 vaccine. Sequences were derived from peripheral blood, sampled 28 days after the second AZD1222 dose.

DNA for the CDR3: TGTGCCAGCAGCGCCCTACGGGACAGTCTGTACGAGCAGTACTTC. Protein sequence: CASSALRDSLYEQYF. The V and J genes are TRBV5-4 and TRBJ2-7; 7 bases fit TRBD1. Trimming at V came to 4 bases and at J to 4 bases, leaving 11 bases not matched to a gene. Germline V gives CDR1 SGHNT, CDR2 YYREEE (reference sequence). CDR3 size: 15 residues. The whole variable domain, filled in from reference TRBV5-4 and TRBJ2-7, reads ETGVTQSPTHLIKTRGQQVTLRCSSQSGHNTVSWYQQALGQGPQFIFQYYREEENGRGNFPPRFSGLQFPNYSSELNVNALELDDSALYLCASSALRDSLYEQYFGPGTRLTVT.